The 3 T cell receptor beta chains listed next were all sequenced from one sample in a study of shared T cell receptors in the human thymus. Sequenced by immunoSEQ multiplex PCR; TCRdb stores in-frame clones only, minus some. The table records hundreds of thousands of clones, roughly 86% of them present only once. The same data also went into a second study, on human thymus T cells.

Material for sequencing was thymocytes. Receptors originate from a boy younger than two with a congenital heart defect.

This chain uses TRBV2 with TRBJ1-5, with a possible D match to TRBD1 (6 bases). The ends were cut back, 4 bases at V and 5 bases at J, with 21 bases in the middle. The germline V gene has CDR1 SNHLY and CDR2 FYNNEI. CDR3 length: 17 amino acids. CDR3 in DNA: TGTGCCAGCAGTGGCAAAGAGGGGGACGGAGCGGATCAGCCCCAGCATTTT. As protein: CASSGKEGDGADQPQHF.

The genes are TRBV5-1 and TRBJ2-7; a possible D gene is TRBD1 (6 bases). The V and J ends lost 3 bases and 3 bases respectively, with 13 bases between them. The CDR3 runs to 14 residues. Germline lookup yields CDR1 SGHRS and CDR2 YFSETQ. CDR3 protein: CASSSDSAVYEQYF. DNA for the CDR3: TGCGCCAGCAGCTCGGACAGCGCTGTCTACGAGCAGTACTTC.

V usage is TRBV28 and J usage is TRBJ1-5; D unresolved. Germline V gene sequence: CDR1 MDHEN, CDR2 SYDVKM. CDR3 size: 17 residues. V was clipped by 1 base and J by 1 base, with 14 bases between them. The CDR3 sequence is CASSLYKEVKSNQPQHF. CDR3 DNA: TGTGCCAGCAGTTTATACAAGGAGGTGAAAAGCAATCAGCCCCAGCATTTT.